This TCR beta chain stems from a study of T cells in Graves' hyperthyroidism and ophthalmopathy (dated by TCRdb to between 2019 and 2020). Regarding the research as a whole: Peripheral blood was collected at initial diagnosis, before any treatment. A discovery cohort of about a hundred patients, approximately 45 with Graves' ophthalmopathy and 57 with stable Graves' hyperthyroidism, was used to find distinguishing TCR V-J signatures. Whether ophthalmopathy could be predicted prospectively was tested in an independent validation cohort made up of 18 to 20 hyperthyroidism patients plus 17 patients who later progressed to ophthalmopathy. The approximately 100 discovery patients were divided at random into training and test sets in a 7:3 ratio. The study also compared thyroid tissue and blood T-cell repertoires from several Graves' hyperthyroidism patients. After sampling, hyperthyroidism patients received methimazole starting at 30 mg daily, and ophthalmopathy patients received high-dose intravenous methylprednisolone. According to the paper, TCR Vbeta CDR3 sequencing was carried out on 135 peripheral blood samples, which came from approximately 43 ophthalmopathy, approximately 72 hyperthyroidism and approximately 17 progressor patients.

The research as a whole found: In validation, the model predicted progression to ophthalmopathy with approximately 71% sensitivity and 72% to 85% specificity, a median of about 6 months before onset. Ophthalmopathy was separated from stable hyperthyroidism by a 13 V-J signature model, with about 88% sensitivity and 81% to 82% specificity obtained in cross-validation and 80%/75% obtained in testing. Sample size was not statistically predetermined, and blinding of investigators to group allocation was not performed. Blood samples also contained most of the expanded thyroid clonotypes (frequency above 0.001), which suggests that blood repertoires may reflect thyroid immune responses.

V is shortened by 4 bases, J by 2 bases, and the region joining them spans 12 bases. From a lookup of the germline V gene (reference sequence), CDR1 and CDR2 are LGHDT and YNNKEL. From the cysteine up to the phenylalanine, the CDR3 has a length of 15 residues. Only the CDR3 DNA is retained, 45 bases long and in frame from the first base. TCR beta CDR3 regions were amplified from RNA transcripts. A first-round RT-PCR of the TCR CDR3 used the HTBI primer set with the Qiagen OneStep RT-PCR kit. Libraries were constructed in a second round of multiplex PCR, after which size selection and purification were performed. Sequencing of the libraries was done on an Illumina HiSeq2000 using paired-end 100 bp reads. The paper's data handling went like this. SOAPnuke was used to process the raw data, removing reads that contained adapters or uncalled bases, had a mean Phred below 15, or lacked an exact match to the constant primer or identifier. COPE v1.2.5 was used to merge the high-quality paired reads, and each unique nucleotide sequence was defined as a clonotype. MiTCR v1.1 was used to align clonotypes to the IMGT TRBV, TRBD and TRBJ reference segments. The analysis was restricted to V-J combinations with a frequency above 0.0001, which together covered 99.2% of the repertoires. A TCS score was defined as the ratio of F50 (clonal expansion) to E x V (chaos), with BLOSUM62-based TCRdist applied between CDR3 peptides within each V-J. Welch's t-statistics and random forest reduced around 550 V-J features to under 15, which were used in a naive Bayes classifier (R e1071). The public sequencing data were trimmed at Q25 with fastp and processed into clonotypes with MiXCR by TCRdb, which kept only in-frame beta chains. For every CDR3 protein sequence, its rows merge into one entry that carries the most common genes and DNA. The V and J calls were determined by TCRdb, not by the authors. For this sample the table gives 500,000 to 550,000 distinct CDR3 sequences, of which just under 20% were detected only once. The ten top clones hold 47% of the sample.

This clonotype was picked up many times. Its antigen has not been determined. Base qualities are not at hand, and no much larger clone is one base apart. In the ophthalmopathy patients, disease was moderately to severely active, with a Clinical Activity Score of 3 or more, a NOSPECS grade of 4 or more, and a duration of less than 3 months. Patients with uncontrolled infections, other autoimmune diseases, pregnancy or lactation were excluded. Clinical symptoms, serum thyroxine and TRAb, thyroid ultrasound, and orbital computed tomography formed the basis for the diagnoses. Ficoll-Paque density gradient centrifugation was used to isolate PBMCs from around 9.1 ml of fresh peripheral blood. Trizol reagent was used to extract total RNA, and RNA quality was then checked on an Agilent 2100 Bioanalyzer.

The receptor was derived from a man between 35 and 55 years old with Graves' ophthalmopathy. Source material: blood. The chain is assembled from TRBV3-1 and TRBJ2-1; the D gene may be TRBD1 or TRBD2, since each aligns over 5 bases. The sequence in DNA is TGTGCCAGCAGCCGGACGGGGCCGGCCTACAATGAGCAGTTCTTC. Translated, this gives CASSRTGPAYNEQFF.